Here is one TCR beta chain with its context. The clone's antigen remains unknown. No quality values exist for individual bases; no much larger clone is one base distant. The record originates from a study of beta chain features in type 1 diabetes (dated by TCRdb to between 2018 and 2020). General notes on the study: Mean age, gender distribution, total cell number and subset yield were not different between patients and healthy donors. A total of some 110 million sorted cells were examined across all samples, and a strong correlation was observed between cell number per subset and RNA yield. Regulatory and stem cell-like memory subsets were isolated from only 8 patients and roughly eight healthy donors, whereas naive and central memory subsets came from all 30 or so donors. The study compared the TCRB repertoires of sorted circulating CD4+ T cell subsets in recently diagnosed type 1 diabetes patients with those in matched healthy donors.

Study-wide conclusions, independent of this receptor: At VDJ recombination sites, type 1 diabetes patients had fewer insertions and more deleted nucleotides, which implies abnormalities in thymic rearrangement. HLA sub-analyses involved small numbers of individuals, so any influence of HLA type on TCRB rearrangement remained unresolved. Naive, central memory and regulatory TCRB repertoires appeared to be more alike among patients than among healthy donors. Shorter templates might be favored by PCR, yet because patient and control samples were amplified and corrected together, any such skew would affect both groups equally. In all four CD4+ subsets, TCRB CDR3 length was moderately but significantly shorter in type 1 diabetes patients. Because cDNA was sequenced instead of genomic DNA, activated cells with high expression could be over-represented, although the groups did not differ in activation or CD3 levels.

Spanning cysteine to phenylalanine, the CDR3 consists of 12 amino acids. The DNA shown is the 36-base CDR3, in frame from base 1. V drops 6 bases and J drops 5 bases, leaving 10 bases in between. Looking up the germline V gene yields CDR1 MNHEY and CDR2 SVGAGI. The entire amount of isolated RNA was reverse transcribed using the High Capacity cDNA Reverse Transcription Kit, so the sequenced TCRB transcripts were expressed ones. Deep immunoSEQ sequencing was performed on naive, central memory and regulatory T cell samples, with an average of about 4 million total reads per sample. Sorted cells were lysed in RLT buffer and RNA was extracted with DNase-treated RNeasy Micro or Mini kits, depending on cell number. To prevent cross-contamination, each cell subset was processed individually, whereas patient and healthy donor samples were processed jointly. The immunoSEQ multiplex PCR was used to amplify TCRB sequences from cDNA, yielding 87-bp fragments that span the CDR3 region. Amplicons were sequenced on the Illumina HiSeq platform. From the authors' description of their analysis: PCR bias was computationally corrected using synthetic template baselines, reads within Hamming distance 2 were collapsed, and singletons that could not be merged were discarded. Reads were aligned against IMGT to assign V, D and J genes, CDR3 length and insertions or deletions at six rearrangement sites. Within each subset, clonotype counts were normalized to the number of sorted cells before true diversity and Gini coefficients were calculated with the tcR R package. The overlap coefficient, calculated on TCRB nucleotide sequences, was used to quantify repertoire sharing. Out-of-frame TCRB sequences from naive cells were analyzed to stand in for the pre-selection repertoire. TCRdb provides this immuneACCESS table in a form limited to in-frame rearrangements. Some clones are lacking; in checked studies, under half of them reflect an unresolved V gene, and why the rest are absent is not known. Clone size and the V and J calls come from that table; the DNA yielded D and trimming. For this sample the table gives roughly 330,000 clones, of which approximately 13% were detected only once. Nearly 0.015% of the sample is taken by the ten largest.

Each donor gave one peripheral blood draw, around 100 mL on average, collected into heparinised tubes. A BD FACSAria II was used to sort naive, central memory, regulatory and stem cell-like memory CD4+ T cells with a panel that included CD45RO, CCR7, CD25, CD127, CD95 and CD27. All sorted populations exceeded 95% purity. Right away, PBMCs were isolated by Lymphoprep density gradient centrifugation and were stained directly, with no culture step. To minimize batch effects, samples were stained and sorted in pairs, one healthy donor with one patient per experiment. The source material was naive CD4+ T cells from blood. Explained via the paper, the cell subset or site label denotes: true naive CD4+ T cells. Recombination linked TRBV6-5 to TRBJ1-1, and TRBD1 may be the D gene, going by 6 matching bases. The receptor was isolated from a woman aged 18-29 years with type 1 diabetes. The CDR3 reads as follows: CASSTQGTEAFF. The sequence in DNA is TGTGCCAGCAGCACCCAGGGGACTGAAGCTTTCTTT.